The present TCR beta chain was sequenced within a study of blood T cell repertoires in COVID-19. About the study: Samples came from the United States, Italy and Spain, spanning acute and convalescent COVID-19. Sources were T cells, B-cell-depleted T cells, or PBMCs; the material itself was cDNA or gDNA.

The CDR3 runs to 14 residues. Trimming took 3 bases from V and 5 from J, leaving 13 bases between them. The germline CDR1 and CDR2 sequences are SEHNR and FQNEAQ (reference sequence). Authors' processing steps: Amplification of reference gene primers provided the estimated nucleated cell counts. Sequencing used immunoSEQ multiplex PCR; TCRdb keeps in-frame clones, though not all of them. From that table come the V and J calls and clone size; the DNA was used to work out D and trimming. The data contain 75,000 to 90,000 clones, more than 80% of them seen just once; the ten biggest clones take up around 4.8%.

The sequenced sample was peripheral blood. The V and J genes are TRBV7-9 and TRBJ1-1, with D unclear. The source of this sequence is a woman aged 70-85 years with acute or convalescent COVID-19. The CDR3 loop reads CASSFGLGRTEAFF. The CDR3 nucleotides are TGTGCCAGCAGCTTTGGACTCGGGAGGACTGAAGCTTTCTTT.